One and the same sample provided the 32 T cell receptor beta chains below, sequenced in a study of T cell responses to AZD1222 COVID-19 vaccine. The repertoire was sequenced with immunoSEQ multiplex PCR; TCRdb's copy has only in-frame clones and lacks some. The table has approximately 180,000 clones, around 94% seen once; the top ten hold 2.6%. Sequenced here: peripheral blood, sampled on day 0 of AZD1222 vaccination. The source is an adult in good health.

J is TRBJ1-2 and V is TRBV27, with D possibly being TRBD1 (5 bases). With 5 bases removed from V and 4 bases from J, the gap between germline ends came to 14 bases. The CDR3 has 14 residues. CDR1 is MNHEY and CDR2 is SMNVEV in the germline V gene (reference sequence). CDR3 sequence: CASSRLRELYGYTF. Written as DNA, the CDR3 is TGTGCCAGCAGTCGGCTCAGGGAACTCTATGGCTACACCTTC.

The chain carries TRBV6-5 and TRBJ1-1; D is undetermined. Germline CDR1 MNHEY, CDR2 SVGAGI. The CDR3 length is 15 residues. V was shortened by 4 bases and J by 6 bases, with 18 bases between the two germline ends. The CDR3 region is CASSFLESGSPEAFF. The CDR3 DNA reads TGTGCCAGCAGTTTCCTCGAATCGGGCAGTCCTGAAGCTTTCTTT.

The J gene is TRBJ2-3, the V gene TRBV5-8; D unresolved. V dropped 2 bases and J dropped 6 bases, with 4 bases sitting between them. The CDR3 runs to 11 residues. The germline V gene has CDR1 SGHTS and CDR2 YDEGEE. CDR3 DNA: TGTGCCAGCAGCTTCGTGGATACGCAGTATTTT. The encoded protein is CASSFVDTQYF.

This chain uses TRBV5-4 with TRBJ2-3; 8 bases fit TRBD2. The junction had 9 bases not matched to a gene; V was cut back by 0 bases and J by 0 bases. This CDR3 is 18 amino acids long. Per germline, CDR1 SGHNT and CDR2 YYREEE (reference sequence). CDR3 protein: CASSLGGVAGISTDTQYF. CDR3 bases: TGTGCCAGCAGCTTGGGGGGTGTAGCGGGAATAAGCACAGATACGCAGTATTTT.

The chain couples TRBV27 to TRBJ2-1; 7 bases map to TRBD1. Trimming cost V 0 bases and J 4 bases; bases outside gene matches: 3. The CDR3 has 15 amino acids. In germline, CDR1 is MNHEY, CDR2 SMNVEV (reference sequence). In DNA, the CDR3 is TGTGCCAGCAGTTTATCCCCGACAGGGTACAATGAGCAGTTCTTC. This codes for CASSLSPTGYNEQFF.

V usage is TRBV5-1 and J usage is TRBJ2-7; D is possibly TRBD2 (5 bases). Germline values: CDR1 SGHRS, CDR2 YFSETQ. The CDR3 extends over 14 amino acids. Trimming removed 0 bases at V and 3 bases at J, with 10 bases between. DNA of the CDR3: TGCGCCAGCAGCTTGGATCGGGGAAACTACGAGCAGTACTTC. It yields the protein CASSLDRGNYEQYF.

The chain links TRBV12-3 or TRBV12-4 to TRBJ1-2; TRBD1 agrees at 8 bases. J gave up 6 bases and V 6 bases, and 6 bases lay outside the gene matches. CDR3 length: 13 amino acids. CDR3 residues: CASRPTGVDGYTF. The CDR3 coding sequence is TGTGCCAGCAGGCCGACAGGGGTCGATGGCTACACCTTC.

The J gene is TRBJ1-2, the V gene TRBV5-1; D possibly corresponds to TRBD1 (5 bases). The CDR3 loop spans 11 amino acids. Per germline, CDR1 SGHRS and CDR2 YFSETQ. Trimming stripped 3 bases from V and 8 bases from J, with 8 bases between. CDR3 sequence: CASSYGAGYTF. CDR3 in DNA: TGCGCCAGCAGCTACGGGGCGGGCTACACCTTC.

This clone appeared a single time. The J gene is TRBJ2-5, the V gene TRBV18, with 8 bases matching TRBD2. The CDR3 extends over 14 amino acids. The germline gives CDR1 KGHSH, CDR2 LQKENI. V lost 4 bases, J lost 4 bases, and 5 bases stayed unmatched. The chain's CDR3 is CASSRLAGSETQYF. CDR3 DNA sequence: TGTGCCAGCTCACGTCTAGCGGGTTCAGAGACCCAGTACTTC.

The V call is TRBV18, the J call TRBJ1-1; 8 nucleotides agree with TRBD1. Germline lookup yields CDR1 KGHSH and CDR2 LQKENI. The CDR3 totals 14 residues. V lost 3 bases and J lost 7; bases outside the gene matches: 7. CDR3 residues: CASSPVDRGREAFF. In nucleotides, the CDR3 is TGTGCCAGCTCACCCGTAGACAGGGGACGTGAAGCTTTCTTT.

Comment on this clone: The sample has other DNA sequences that encode this CDR3 too. The chain employs TRBV19 and TRBJ1-3, with D perhaps matching TRBD1 (6 bases). Germline-derived CDR1 and CDR2 are LNHDA and SQIVND (reference sequence). The CDR3 spans 15 residues. Trimming removed 3 bases from V and 0 bases from J, with 9 bases in between. The CDR3, as DNA: TGTGCCAGTAGTATGGACAGATCCTCTGGAAACACCATATATTTT. Its translation is CASSMDRSSGNTIYF. Using reference TRBV19 and TRBJ1-3 for the parts outside the CDR3, the full variable domain is DGGITQSPKYLFRKEGQNVTLSCEQNLNHDAMYWYRQDPGQGLRLIYYSQIVNDFQKGDIAEGYSVSREKKESFPLTVTSAQKNPTAFYLCASSMDRSSGNTIYFGEGSWLTVV.

The CDR3 DNA follows: TGTGCCAGCAGCTTCGGAGGGAGGGCCGCCGGGGAGCTGTTTTTT. It yields the protein CASSFGGRAAGELFF. This rearrangement joins TRBV11-2 to TRBJ2-2; 7 bases fit TRBD2. Germline CDR1 SGHAT, CDR2 FQNNGV. This CDR3 comprises 15 residues. V shed 3 bases and J 6 bases; nucleotides not matched to a gene: 7.

This chain joins TRBV11-2 and TRBJ2-2; 10 positions agree with TRBD2. Germline CDR1 and CDR2: SGHAT and FQNNGV. Unmatched junction bases numbered 5, after V lost 0 bases and J lost 13 bases. This CDR3 is built from 14 residues. The CDR3 loop is CASSLEPSGRGLFF. In DNA form, the CDR3 reads TGTGCCAGCAGCTTAGAGCCTAGCGGGAGAGGGCTGTTTTTT.

The J gene is TRBJ2-7, the V gene TRBV19; no clear D. The germline gives CDR1 LNHDA, CDR2 SQIVND (reference sequence). V was pared by 4 bases and J by 0 bases, with 16 bases between. The length of the CDR3 is 16 residues. The CDR3 here is CASSTDANSFSYEQYF. The CDR3 nucleotides read TGTGCCAGTAGTACCGACGCCAATTCCTTCTCCTACGAGCAGTACTTC.

This clone was detected only once. J is TRBJ1-2 and V is TRBV3-1 (or the pseudogene TRBV3-2); a weak D match, TRBD1 (5 bases). The germline gives CDR1 LGHDT, CDR2 YNNKEL (reference sequence). The CDR3 spans 15 residues. Trimming pared 3 bases from V and 4 bases from J, leaving 15 bases between. The CDR3 nucleotides are TGTGCCAGCAGCCATCAGCCCTCCAGGGCCTATGGCTACACCTTC. Its translation: CASSHQPSRAYGYTF.

This chain links TRBV30 with TRBJ1-3; 8 nucleotides match TRBD1. In germline, CDR1 is GTSNPN, CDR2 SVGIG (reference sequence). This CDR3 is built from 18 residues. The junction had 12 bases not matched to a gene; V was cut back by 0 bases and J by 2 bases. The CDR3 region has the DNA TGTGCCTGGAGTGTGGGTCCTGGACAGGGAAGGACTGGAAACACCATATATTTT. Protein: CAWSVGPGQGRTGNTIYF.

The genes are TRBV12-3 or TRBV12-4 and TRBJ2-2, with unresolved D. With 6 bases removed from V and 0 bases from J, the gap between germline ends came to 5 bases. The CDR3 runs 13 residues. CDR3 nucleotide sequence: TGTGCCAGCAGAAACACGAACACCGGGGAGCTGTTTTTT. This gives the protein CASRNTNTGELFF.

This chain links TRBV16 with TRBJ1-1, with TRBD1 identical over 10 bases. The CDR3 spans 15 residues. Unmatched junction bases numbered 11, after V lost 2 bases and J lost 11 bases. Per germline, CDR1 KGHSY and CDR2 FQNENV. Here the CDR3 DNA reads TGTGCCAGCAGCCAACCGGGACAGGGGAGTGGTAGGGCTTTCTTT. Its translation: CASSQPGQGSGRAFF.

V is TRBV25-1 and J is TRBJ1-1; 8 bases align to TRBD1. The V segment lost 5 bases and the J segment 7 bases; nucleotides outside the gene matches: 6. CDR1 and CDR2 from the germline V gene are MGHDK and SYGVNS. This CDR3 is built from 13 residues. CDR3 in amino acids: CASSSDREFEAFF. CDR3 coding DNA: TGTGCCAGCAGTTCGGACAGGGAGTTTGAAGCTTTCTTT.

V is TRBV6-5 and J is TRBJ2-5; 7 bases map to TRBD2. Germline-derived CDR1 and CDR2 are MNHEY and SVGAGI. V was pared by 4 bases and J by 5 bases, with 4 bases of the junction left unmatched. The CDR3 consists of 13 residues. As DNA, the CDR3 is TGTGCCAGCAGTTTCGGGGGAGGGGAGACCCAGTACTTC. Its translation is CASSFGGGETQYF.

J is TRBJ1-1 and V is TRBV5-6; a possible D gene is TRBD1 (6 bases). V was shortened by 0 bases and J by 5 bases, with 11 bases between the two germline ends. CDR3 size: 14 residues. The germline CDR1 and CDR2 sequences are SGHDT and YYEEEE. The CDR3 sequence is CASSLGGRGTEAFF. CDR3 DNA: TGTGCCAGCAGCTTGGGAGGGAGGGGGACTGAAGCTTTCTTT.

The rearrangement uses TRBV19 and TRBJ2-4, with a tentative D call TRBD2 (5 bases). The CDR3 loop spans 12 amino acids. Trimming took 4 bases from V and 9 from J, leaving 10 bases between them. Germline CDR1 and CDR2: LNHDA and SQIVND (reference sequence). The CDR3 coding sequence is TGTGCCAGTAGTAGGACTTTTTCCATTCAGTACTTC. It yields the protein CASSRTFSIQYF.

The rearrangement links TRBV19 to TRBJ2-7; D is uncertain. Germline V lookup: CDR1 LNHDA, CDR2 SQIVND (reference sequence). The V and J ends lost 5 bases and 0 bases respectively, with 8 bases between them. This CDR3 is built from 13 residues. In DNA, the CDR3 is TGTGCCAGTAGTCCCGGAGACTCCTACGAGCAGTACTTC. Amino acid sequence: CASSPGDSYEQYF.

This chain joins TRBV10-2 and TRBJ1-5; D gene ambiguous. V lost 2 bases and J 0 bases, leaving 8 bases between the germline ends. The length of the CDR3 is 15 residues. CDR1 is WSHSY and CDR2 is SAAADI in the germline V gene. The CDR3 spells CASSEDTFSNQPQHF. DNA for the CDR3: TGCGCCAGCAGTGAGGACACGTTTAGCAATCAGCCCCAGCATTTT.

This sequence joins TRBV5-4 and TRBJ1-5; maybe TRBD1 (5 bases). This CDR3 region has 17 residues. CDR1 and CDR2 from the germline V gene are SGHNT and YYREEE (reference sequence). V was trimmed by 0 bases and J by 7 bases, leaving 20 bases between them. The CDR3 DNA follows: TGTGCCAGCAGCTTGGCCGGAAAGGCAGGGTCGGTCCAGCCCCAGCATTTT. As protein: CASSLAGKAGSVQPQHF.

This chain connects TRBV6-5 to TRBJ1-1; possible D gene TRBD1, 6 bases. CDR1 is MNHEY and CDR2 is SVGAGI in the germline V gene. The CDR3 spans 12 residues. The CDR3 reads CVHRDGGTEAFF. CDR3 in DNA: TGTGTACACAGGGACGGAGGCACTGAAGCTTTCTTT.

This clone was seen just once. V usage is TRBV5-1 and J usage is TRBJ1-5; 8 nucleotides align to TRBD1. V gave up 1 base and J gave up 2 bases; unmatched junction bases: 8. Germline loops: CDR1 SGHRS, CDR2 YFSETQ. There are 17 residues in the CDR3. In DNA form, the CDR3 reads TGCGCCAGCAGCTTGCTGCCTACGGACAGGGGCAATCAGCCCCAGCATTTT. Translating it yields CASSLLPTDRGNQPQHF.

The chain is built from TRBV9 and TRBJ1-1, with D unresolved. Germline values: CDR1 SGDLS, CDR2 YYNGEE. The V end lost 1 base, the J end lost 1 base, and 8 bases lay between the germline ends. The CDR3 has 14 amino acids. CDR3 DNA sequence: TGTGCCAGCAGCGTATCAGGAGCGAACACTGAAGCTTTCTTT. Its protein product is CASSVSGANTEAFF. Full variable domain (missing parts from reference TRBV9 and TRBJ1-1): DSGVTQTPKHLITATGQRVTLRCSPRSGDLSVYWYQQSLDQGLQFLIQYYNGEERAKGNILERFSAQQFPDLHSELNLSSLELGDSALYFCASSVSGANTEAFFGQGTRLTVV.

The sample holds one count of this clone. This sequence joins TRBV19 and TRBJ1-5; 8 positions agree with TRBD1. Germline CDR1 LNHDA, CDR2 SQIVND (reference sequence). With V trimmed by 1 base and J by 4 bases, 6 bases remained unmatched. CDR3 length: 16 residues. This CDR3 is CASSIGTGRRNQPQHF. CDR3 in DNA: TGTGCCAGTAGTATAGGGACAGGGCGTAGAAATCAGCCCCAGCATTTT.

The genes are TRBV5-4 and TRBJ2-7; TRBD1 might be the D (6 bases). CDR3 length: 14 residues. The ends were cut back, 7 bases at V and 0 bases at J, with 14 bases in the middle. Germline CDR1 and CDR2: SGHNT and YYREEE (reference sequence). This CDR3 is CASRRGGNSYEQYF. The CDR3 DNA follows: TGTGCCAGCCGCCGAGGGGGAAACTCCTACGAGCAGTACTTC.

This clone was detected once. This chain joins TRBV18 and TRBJ1-3; TRBD1 is a possible D gene (5 bases). CDR3 length: 15 residues. V shed 6 bases and J shed 6 bases, with 18 bases lying between them. Germline assignment: CDR1 KGHSH and CDR2 LQKENI. The CDR3 DNA follows: TGTGCCAGCTCGGGAAACAGGCCCCCTGAAAACACCATATATTTT. Translating it yields CASSGNRPPENTIYF.

The chain employs TRBV25-1 and TRBJ2-2; 9 bases match TRBD2. The germline V gene encodes CDR1 MGHDK and CDR2 SYGVNS. The CDR3 loop spans 16 amino acids. Trimming took 3 bases from V and 2 from J; bases not matched to a gene: 4. In nucleotides, the CDR3 is TGTGCCAGCAGTGAGGGCGGGAGGGGCAACACCGGGGAGCTGTTTTTT. It codes for CASSEGGRGNTGELFF.